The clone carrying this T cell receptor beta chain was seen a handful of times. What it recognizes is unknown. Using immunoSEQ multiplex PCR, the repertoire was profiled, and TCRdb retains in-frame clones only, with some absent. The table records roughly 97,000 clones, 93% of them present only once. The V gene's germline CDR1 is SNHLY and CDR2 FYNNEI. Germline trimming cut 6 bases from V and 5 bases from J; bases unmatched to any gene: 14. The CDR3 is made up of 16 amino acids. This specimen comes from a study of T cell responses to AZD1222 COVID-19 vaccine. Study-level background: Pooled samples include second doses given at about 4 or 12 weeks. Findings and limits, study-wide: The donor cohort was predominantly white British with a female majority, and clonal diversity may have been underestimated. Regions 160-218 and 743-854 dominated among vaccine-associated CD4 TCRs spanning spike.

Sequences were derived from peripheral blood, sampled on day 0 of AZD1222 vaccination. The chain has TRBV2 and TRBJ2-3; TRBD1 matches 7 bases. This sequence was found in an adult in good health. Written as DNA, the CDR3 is TGTGCCAGCAGGGAGAGATCAGGGGGTCAAGGAGATACGCAGTATTTT. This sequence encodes CASRERSGGQGDTQYF.